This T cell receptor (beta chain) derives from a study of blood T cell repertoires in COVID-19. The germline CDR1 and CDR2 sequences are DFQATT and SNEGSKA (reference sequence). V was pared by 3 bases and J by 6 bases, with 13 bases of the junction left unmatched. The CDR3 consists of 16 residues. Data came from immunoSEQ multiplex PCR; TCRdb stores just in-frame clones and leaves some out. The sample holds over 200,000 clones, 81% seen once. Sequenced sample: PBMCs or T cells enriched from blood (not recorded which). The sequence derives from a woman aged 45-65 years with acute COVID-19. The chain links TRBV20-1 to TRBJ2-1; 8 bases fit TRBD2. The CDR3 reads CSASDPGTRVGNEQFF. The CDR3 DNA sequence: TGCAGTGCTAGTGATCCCGGGACTAGAGTTGGCAATGAGCAGTTCTTC.